The rows below give T cell receptor beta chains drawn from one sample of a study of blood T cell repertoires in COVID-19. Produced via immunoSEQ multiplex PCR; TCRdb's table is partial and in-frame only. The profile shows 60,000 or so clones, 82% of them singletons. The sequencing sample was made of peripheral blood. The receptors were sampled from a man aged 55 to 70 with acute or convalescent COVID-19. The CDR3 runs from the conserved cysteine through the conserved F or W. Each record gives: J gene, D gene, V gene, clone size, CDR3 DNA, CDR3 protein. A D gene is named only where the DNA matches it firmly. Size values are once, few and many counts, or a class for expanded clones, and some rows have none.

j_call: TRBJ2-1
d_call: .
v_call: TRBV5-1
clone_size: few
cdr3_nt: TGCGCCAGCAGTATGAGGTCCTACAATGAGCAGTTCTTC
cdr3_aa: CASSMRSYNEQFF

j_call: TRBJ1-2
d_call: TRBD1
v_call: TRBV9
clone_size: .
cdr3_nt: TGTGCCAGCAGCGTAGATGGGACAGGGGGTGGCTACACCTTC
cdr3_aa: CASSVDGTGGGYTF

j_call: TRBJ2-2
d_call: TRBD2
v_call: TRBV27
clone_size: .
cdr3_nt: TGTGCCAGCAGTTCCAAACCGGGGGGTTCCGGGGAGCTGTTTTTT
cdr3_aa: CASSSKPGGSGELFF

j_call: TRBJ2-2
d_call: .
v_call: TRBV29-1
clone_size: once
cdr3_nt: TGCAGCGTTGAGATCGTAGGCAGGTCGAACACCGGGGAGCTGTTTTTT
cdr3_aa: CSVEIVGRSNTGELFF

j_call: TRBJ2-5
d_call: .
v_call: TRBV15
clone_size: .
cdr3_nt: TGTGCCACCAGCTTAGGGGTAGGAGCGGAGACCCAGTACTTC
cdr3_aa: CATSLGVGAETQYF

j_call: TRBJ2-1
d_call: TRBD2
v_call: TRBV5-1
clone_size: .
cdr3_nt: TGCGCCAGCAGCTTGGTCCTAGCGGGGAACAATGAGCAGTTCTTC
cdr3_aa: CASSLVLAGNNEQFF

j_call: TRBJ1-3
d_call: TRBD1
v_call: TRBV7-3
clone_size: .
cdr3_nt: TGTGCCAGCAGCAAGGACAGGGGAAACACCATATATTTT
cdr3_aa: CASSKDRGNTIYF

j_call: TRBJ2-2
d_call: TRBD1
v_call: TRBV24-1
clone_size: .
cdr3_nt: TGTGCCACCAGTGATCCGAGACAGGGGGTCGGGGAGCTGTTTTTT
cdr3_aa: CATSDPRQGVGELFF

j_call: TRBJ1-1
d_call: .
v_call: TRBV30
clone_size: few
cdr3_nt: TGTGCCTGGACGAGGGGAGGCACTGAAGCTTTCTTT
cdr3_aa: CAWTRGGTEAFF

j_call: TRBJ2-3
d_call: TRBD2
v_call: TRBV20-1
clone_size: .
cdr3_nt: TGCAGTGCTAGTGGAGCGGGGGCCGAGGGGGATACGCAGTATTTT
cdr3_aa: CSASGAGAEGDTQYF

j_call: TRBJ2-7
d_call: TRBD1
v_call: TRBV20-1
clone_size: .
cdr3_nt: TGCAGACTGGACAGGGACCACGAGCAGTACTTC
cdr3_aa: CRLDRDHEQYF

j_call: TRBJ2-2
d_call: .
v_call: TRBV6-1
clone_size: .
cdr3_nt: TGTGCCAGCAGTGAATGGAGGGCGCCCGGGGAGCTGTTTTTT
cdr3_aa: CASSEWRAPGELFF

j_call: TRBJ2-5
d_call: .
v_call: TRBV6-5
clone_size: .
cdr3_nt: TGTGCCAGCAGCCCAAATAGAGAGACCCAGTACTTC
cdr3_aa: CASSPNRETQYF

j_call: TRBJ2-4
d_call: TRBD1
v_call: TRBV18
clone_size: .
cdr3_nt: TGTGCCAGCTCGCAACAGGGGGCGGCCAAAAACATTCAGTACTTC
cdr3_aa: CASSQQGAAKNIQYF

j_call: TRBJ1-1
d_call: .
v_call: TRBV27
clone_size: .
cdr3_nt: TGTGCCAGCAGTTTAGGTGCGGGGGTCAACACTGAAGCTTTCTTT
cdr3_aa: CASSLGAGVNTEAFF